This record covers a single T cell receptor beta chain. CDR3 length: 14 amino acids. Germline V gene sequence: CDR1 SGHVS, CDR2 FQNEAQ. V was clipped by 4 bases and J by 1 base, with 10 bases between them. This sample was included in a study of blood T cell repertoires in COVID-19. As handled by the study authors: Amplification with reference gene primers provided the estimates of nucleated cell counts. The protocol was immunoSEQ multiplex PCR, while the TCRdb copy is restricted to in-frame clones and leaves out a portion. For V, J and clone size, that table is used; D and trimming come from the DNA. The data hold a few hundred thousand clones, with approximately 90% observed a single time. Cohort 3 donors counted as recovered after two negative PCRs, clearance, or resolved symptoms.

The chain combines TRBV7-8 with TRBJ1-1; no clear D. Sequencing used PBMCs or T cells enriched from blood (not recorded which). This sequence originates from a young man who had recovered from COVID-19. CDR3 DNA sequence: TGTGCCAGCAGCTCTGGACTCTCGAACACTGAAGCTTTCTTT. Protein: CASSSGLSNTEAFF.